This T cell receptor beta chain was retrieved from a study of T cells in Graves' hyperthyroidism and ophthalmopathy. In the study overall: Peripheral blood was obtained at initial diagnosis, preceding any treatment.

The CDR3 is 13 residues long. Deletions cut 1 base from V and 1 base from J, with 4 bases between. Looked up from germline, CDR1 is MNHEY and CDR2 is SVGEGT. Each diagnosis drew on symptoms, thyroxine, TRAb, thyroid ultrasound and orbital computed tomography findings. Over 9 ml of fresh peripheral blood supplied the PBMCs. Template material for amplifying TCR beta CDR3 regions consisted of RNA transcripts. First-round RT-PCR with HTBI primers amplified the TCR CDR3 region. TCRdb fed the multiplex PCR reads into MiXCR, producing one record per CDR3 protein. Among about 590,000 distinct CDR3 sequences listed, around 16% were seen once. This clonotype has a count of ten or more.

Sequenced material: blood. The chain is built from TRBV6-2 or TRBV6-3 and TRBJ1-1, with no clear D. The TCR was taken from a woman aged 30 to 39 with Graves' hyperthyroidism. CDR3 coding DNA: TGTGCCAGCAGTTACTACGAGAACACTGAAGCTTTCTTT. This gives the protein CASSYYENTEAFF.